Below, one TCR beta chain is given with its context. The clone's antigen remains unknown. No base quality values were provided; no much bigger clone lies one nucleotide off. Sequenced on an Illumina MiSeq. Multiplex PCR with BIOMED2 TRB-A/B primer pools was used to amplify the TRB rearrangements. Illumina-compatible adapters and 7-nucleotide sample barcodes were attached to the amplicons through two consecutive PCRs. Phusion HS II polymerase was used for all library PCRs. The amplicons were purified from gel with the NucleoSpin Gel and PCR Clean-up kit, measured on Qubit, and combined at roughly 4 nM. Before Illumina next-generation sequencing, the quality of the amplicon pool was assessed on an Agilent 2100 Bioanalyzer. The study's own analysis went as follows. Annotation of TRB rearrangements was done in MiXCR 3.0.8 with the default MiXCR reference library. Non-productive reads and sequences with fewer than 2 reads were removed, and every unique CDR3 nucleotide sequence was treated as one clone. R 3.5.1 was used to calculate clonality, diversity, richness and V-J gene usage. GLIPH2 was used to cluster TCRs based on CDR3 similarity, and OLGA was used to calculate the generation probabilities. GLIPH2 clusters were kept only if they contained at least four unique TCR clonotypes found in at least three individuals. In TCRdb, the public reads were trimmed at Q25 with fastp and aligned with MiXCR, with productive beta chains retained. For every CDR3 protein sequence, its rows merge into one entry that carries the most common genes and DNA. Clone size and V and J calls follow TCRdb, not the original study. The sample contains some 15,000 distinct CDR3 sequences, around a quarter of them found a single time. The ten largest clones take up 2.5% to 4% of the sample.

These data originate in a study of T and B cells in COVID-19 patients (dated by TCRdb to 2018 to 2020). Study-level background: Using TRB and IGH repertoire sequencing of peripheral blood, the study characterized adaptive immunity in COVID-19 patients who had active infection or had recovered. A recovered cohort was made up of roughly 18 patients contributing around 20 samples, mostly after mild to moderate COVID-19 managed as outpatients. The recovered cohort had a median age of roughly 30 years, compared with 67 years in the active-infection cohort. In the active-infection cohort, three fifths of the roughly 20 patients were critically ill and required mechanical ventilation or ECMO. Of the 20 to 25 patients in the active-infection cohort, around 17 had comorbidities associated with unfavorable COVID-19 outcome. The TCR and BCR sequence repository comprised roughly 35 patients and about 70 time points, with over 7 million TCR sequences analysed. A couple of patients were in both the active and recovered cohorts because samples existed from active disease and from after recovery. An age-matched reference group of 39 healthy donors negative for COVID-19 antibodies was used as the comparison for repertoire analyses. As many as 9 follow-up blood samples were collected from each patient, and in some individuals these samples spanned different disease stages. General conclusions and limits of the study: A total of 2,331 exclusive TCR clusters, including over 25 low-pGen clusters, were found in the recovered cohort. The cohort was considered too small for HLA contributions to COVID-19 susceptibility or severity to be assessed. Strongly skewed TRBV/TRBJ gene usage was reported in patients with COVID-19. Specific T cell subsets (CD4+/Treg/CD8+) and sorted SARS-CoV-2-responsive or tetramer+ T cells had not yet been sequenced, and these experiments were ongoing. It was stated that prospective validation of the reported TCR clusters was required before the clusters could be put to clinical use. TRB repertoires were highly clonal in active COVID-19, whereas diversity and richness at recovery rose above healthy donor levels. Few blood samples were available from mildly ill patients while symptoms were present, and early samples from severe cases were likewise scarce.

Genomic DNA extracted from blood, in amounts of roughly 250-550 ng, served as the starting material for amplifying TRB repertoires. From V the trimming removes 9 bases and from J it removes 5 bases, while the gene matches leave 10 bases of the junction unaccounted for. The CDR3 numbers 14 residues from cysteine through phenylalanine. CDR3 DNA only is kept here, 42 bases in frame from base 1. Rearrangement joined TRBV12-3 or TRBV12-4 to TRBJ2-1; 7 nucleotides in the junction match TRBD1. Material: blood. The source is a human donor who had recovered from COVID-19. The nucleotides are TGTGCCAGTGCCAGACAGGGACAGAACAATGAGCAGTTCTTC. Its protein reads: CASARQGQNNEQFF.